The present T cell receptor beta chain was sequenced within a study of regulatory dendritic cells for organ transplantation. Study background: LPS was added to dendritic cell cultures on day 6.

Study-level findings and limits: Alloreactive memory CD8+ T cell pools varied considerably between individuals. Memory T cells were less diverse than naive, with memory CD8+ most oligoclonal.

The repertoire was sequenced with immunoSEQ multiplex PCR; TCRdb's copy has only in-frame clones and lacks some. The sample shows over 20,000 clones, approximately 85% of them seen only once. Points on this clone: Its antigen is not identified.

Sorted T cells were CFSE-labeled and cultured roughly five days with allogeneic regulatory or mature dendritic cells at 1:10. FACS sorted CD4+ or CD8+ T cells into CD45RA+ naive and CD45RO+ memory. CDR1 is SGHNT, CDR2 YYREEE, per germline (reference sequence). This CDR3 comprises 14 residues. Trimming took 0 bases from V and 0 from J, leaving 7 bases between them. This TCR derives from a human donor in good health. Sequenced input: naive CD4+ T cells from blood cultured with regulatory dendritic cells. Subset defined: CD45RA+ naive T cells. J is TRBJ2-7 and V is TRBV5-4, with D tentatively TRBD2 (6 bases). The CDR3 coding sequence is TGTGCCAGCAGCTTGGGCGGGACCTCCTACGAGCAGTACTTC. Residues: CASSLGGTSYEQYF.